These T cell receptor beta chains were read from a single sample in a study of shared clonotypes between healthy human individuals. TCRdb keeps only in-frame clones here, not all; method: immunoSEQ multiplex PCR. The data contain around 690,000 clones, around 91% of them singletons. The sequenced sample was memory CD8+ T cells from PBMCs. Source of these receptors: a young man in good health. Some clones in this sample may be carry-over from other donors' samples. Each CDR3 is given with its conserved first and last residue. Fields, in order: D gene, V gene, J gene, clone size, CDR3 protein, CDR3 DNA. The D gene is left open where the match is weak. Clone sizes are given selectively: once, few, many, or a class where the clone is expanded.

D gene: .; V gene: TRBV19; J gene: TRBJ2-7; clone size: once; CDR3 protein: CASSPTLSPYEQYF; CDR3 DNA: TGTGCCAGTAGTCCCACCCTTTCTCCCTACGAGCAGTACTTC
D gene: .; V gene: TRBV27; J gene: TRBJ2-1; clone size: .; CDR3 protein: CASSLAGGSSHNEQFF; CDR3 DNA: TGTGCCAGCAGTTTAGCCGGGGGCTCCAGCCACAATGAGCAGTTCTTC
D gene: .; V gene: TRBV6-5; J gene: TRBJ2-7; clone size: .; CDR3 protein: CASSYLVGSNYEQYF; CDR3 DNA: TGTGCCAGCAGTTACTTGGTCGGCTCGAACTACGAGCAGTACTTC
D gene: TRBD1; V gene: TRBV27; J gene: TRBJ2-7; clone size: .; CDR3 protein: CASSLTGGPSYEQYF; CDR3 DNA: TGTGCCAGCAGTTTGACAGGGGGTCCTTCCTACGAGCAGTACTTC
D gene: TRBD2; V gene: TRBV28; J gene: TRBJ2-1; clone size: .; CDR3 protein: CASSFPTYGVAGYNEQFF; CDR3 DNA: TGTGCCAGCAGTTTCCCTACCTATGGGGTAGCGGGGTACAATGAGCAGTTCTTC
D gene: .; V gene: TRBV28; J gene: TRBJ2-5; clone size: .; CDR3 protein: CASSFLGSLQETQYF; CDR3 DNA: TGTGCCAGCAGTTTCCTGGGCAGCCTCCAAGAGACCCAGTACTTC
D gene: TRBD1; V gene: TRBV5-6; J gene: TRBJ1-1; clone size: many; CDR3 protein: CASSSGGSEAFF; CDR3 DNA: TGTGCCAGCAGCTCAGGGGGATCTGAAGCTTTCTTT
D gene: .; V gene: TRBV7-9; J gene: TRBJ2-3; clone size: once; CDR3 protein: CAGADPYITDTQYF; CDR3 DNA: TGTGCCGGCGCCGATCCCTATATCACAGATACGCAGTATTTT
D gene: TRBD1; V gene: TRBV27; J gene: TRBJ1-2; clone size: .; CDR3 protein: CASSTRGQGDNYGYTF; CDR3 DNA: TGTGCCAGCAGTACAAGAGGACAGGGGGATAACTATGGCTACACCTTC
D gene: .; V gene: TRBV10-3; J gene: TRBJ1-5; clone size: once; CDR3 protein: CAISESFNQPQHF; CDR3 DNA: TGTGCCATCAGTGAGTCGTTTAATCAGCCCCAGCATTTT
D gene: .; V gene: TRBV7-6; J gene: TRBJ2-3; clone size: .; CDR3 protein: CASSPDRGTDTQYF; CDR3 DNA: TGTGCCAGCAGCCCCGACCGTGGCACAGATACGCAGTATTTT
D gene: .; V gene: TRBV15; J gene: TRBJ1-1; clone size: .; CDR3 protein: CATSSQVGSTEAFF; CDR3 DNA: TGTGCCACCAGCTCACAGGTCGGGTCCACTGAAGCTTTCTTT
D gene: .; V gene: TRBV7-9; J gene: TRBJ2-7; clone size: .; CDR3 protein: CASSLWVGSSYEQYF; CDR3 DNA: TGTGCCAGCAGCTTATGGGTCGGGAGCTCCTACGAGCAGTACTTC
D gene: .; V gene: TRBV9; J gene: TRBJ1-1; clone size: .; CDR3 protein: CASSIGGPGTEAFF; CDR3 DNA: TGTGCCAGCAGCATAGGGGGACCGGGCACTGAAGCTTTCTTT
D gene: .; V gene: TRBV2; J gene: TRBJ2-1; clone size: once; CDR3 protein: CARGMAGTSYNEQFF; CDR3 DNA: TGTGCCAGAGGGATGGCGGGTACCTCCTACAATGAGCAGTTCTTC
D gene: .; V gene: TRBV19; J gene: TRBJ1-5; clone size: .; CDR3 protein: CASTPRVTNQPQHF; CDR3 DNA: TGTGCCAGTACCCCCAGGGTTACCAATCAGCCCCAGCATTTT
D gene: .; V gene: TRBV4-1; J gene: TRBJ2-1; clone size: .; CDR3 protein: CASSPPPGQPNEQFF; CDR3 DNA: TGCGCCAGCAGCCCACCACCCGGACAGCCCAATGAGCAGTTCTTC
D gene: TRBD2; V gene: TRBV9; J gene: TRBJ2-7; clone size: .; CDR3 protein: CASSVGAGGPREQYF; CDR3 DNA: TGTGCCAGCAGCGTAGGAGCGGGAGGCCCCAGAGAGCAGTACTTC
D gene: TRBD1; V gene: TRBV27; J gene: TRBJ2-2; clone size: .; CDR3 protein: CASSSDRGGTGELFF; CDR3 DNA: TGTGCCAGCAGTTCAGACAGGGGTGGAACCGGGGAGCTGTTTTTT
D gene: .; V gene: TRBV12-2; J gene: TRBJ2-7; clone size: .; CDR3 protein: CASRLATIEGRRVYEQYF; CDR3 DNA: TGTGCAAGTCGCTTAGCCACGATCGAGGGGCGCCGGGTCTACGAGCAGTACTTC
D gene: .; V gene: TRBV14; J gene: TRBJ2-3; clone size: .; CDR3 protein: CASRGTGEDTQYF; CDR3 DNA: TGTGCCAGCAGGGGCACGGGGGAAGATACGCAGTATTTT
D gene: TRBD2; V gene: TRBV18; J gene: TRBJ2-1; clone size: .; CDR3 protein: CASSTTSGSSYNEQFF; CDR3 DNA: TGTGCCAGCTCAACGACTAGCGGGAGCTCCTACAATGAGCAGTTCTTC
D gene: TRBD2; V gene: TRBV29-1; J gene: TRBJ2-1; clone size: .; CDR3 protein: CSVRGTSETNEQFF; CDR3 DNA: TGCAGCGTTCGAGGGACTAGCGAGACCAATGAGCAGTTCTTC
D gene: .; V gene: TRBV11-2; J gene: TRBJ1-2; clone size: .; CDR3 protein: CASSLGPAGNYGYTF; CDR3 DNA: TGTGCCAGCAGCTTAGGGCCAGCCGGCAACTATGGCTACACCTTC
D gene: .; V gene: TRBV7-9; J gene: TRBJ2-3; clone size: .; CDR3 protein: CASSPSDSTDTQYF; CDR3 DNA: TGTGCCAGCAGCCCATCGGACTCAACAGATACGCAGTATTTT
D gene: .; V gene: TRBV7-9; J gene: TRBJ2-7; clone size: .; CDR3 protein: CASSFSYEQYF; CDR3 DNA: TGTGCCAGCAGCTTCTCCTACGAGCAGTACTTC
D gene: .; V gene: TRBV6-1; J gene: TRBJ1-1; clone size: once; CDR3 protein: CASSEGLNTEAFF; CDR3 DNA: TGTGCCAGCAGTGAAGGGCTGAACACTGAAGCTTTCTTT
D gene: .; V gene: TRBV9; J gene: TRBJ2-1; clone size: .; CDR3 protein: CASSVPIGGSYNEQFF; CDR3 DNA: TGTGCCAGCAGCGTTCCAATAGGCGGGTCCTACAATGAGCAGTTCTTC
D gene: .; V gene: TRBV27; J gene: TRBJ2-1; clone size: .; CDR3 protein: CASSLGGDEQFF; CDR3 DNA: TGTGCCAGCAGTTTAGGGGGCGATGAGCAGTTCTTC
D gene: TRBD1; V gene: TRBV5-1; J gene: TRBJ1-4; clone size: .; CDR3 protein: CASSFQQGAPEKLFF; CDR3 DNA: TGCGCCAGCAGCTTCCAACAGGGGGCGCCTGAAAAACTGTTTTTT
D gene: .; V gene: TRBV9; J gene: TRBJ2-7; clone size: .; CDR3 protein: CASSVAPATSYEQYF; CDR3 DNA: TGTGCCAGCAGCGTAGCCCCGGCGACTTCCTACGAGCAGTACTTC
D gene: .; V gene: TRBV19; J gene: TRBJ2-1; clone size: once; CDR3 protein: CASSTGTPYNEQFF; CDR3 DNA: TGTGCCAGTAGTACAGGGACTCCCTACAATGAGCAGTTCTTC